The sequence of this T cell receptor (beta chain) was determined in a study of OX40 agonist ivuxolimab in advanced cancers. The wider study: Anti-PD-1, anti-PD-L1 or anti-CTLA-4 therapy given earlier was allowed, and roughly 38% had some.

The CDR3 is 12 amino acids. CDR1 SQVTM and CDR2 ANQGSEA come from the germline V gene. Trimming shortened V by 6 bases and J by 2 bases, and 7 bases separated the two germline ends. TCRdb's table, derived via immunoSEQ multiplex PCR, lists solely in-frame clones and lacks some. The sample has 98,000 or so clones, approximately 80% seen once. Autoimmune disease history or systemic immunosuppression led to patient exclusion. The genes are TRBV29-1 and TRBJ2-2; no reliable D call. The sequenced sample was CD4+ or CD8+ T cells sorted from blood, obtained in a trial of the OX40 agonist ivuxolimab. This receptor was obtained from an adult with an advanced solid tumor such as melanoma, head and neck, liver or kidney cancer. CDR3 coding DNA: TGCAGCGTAAGAGTTAACACCGGGGAGCTGTTTTTT. This sequence encodes CSVRVNTGELFF.